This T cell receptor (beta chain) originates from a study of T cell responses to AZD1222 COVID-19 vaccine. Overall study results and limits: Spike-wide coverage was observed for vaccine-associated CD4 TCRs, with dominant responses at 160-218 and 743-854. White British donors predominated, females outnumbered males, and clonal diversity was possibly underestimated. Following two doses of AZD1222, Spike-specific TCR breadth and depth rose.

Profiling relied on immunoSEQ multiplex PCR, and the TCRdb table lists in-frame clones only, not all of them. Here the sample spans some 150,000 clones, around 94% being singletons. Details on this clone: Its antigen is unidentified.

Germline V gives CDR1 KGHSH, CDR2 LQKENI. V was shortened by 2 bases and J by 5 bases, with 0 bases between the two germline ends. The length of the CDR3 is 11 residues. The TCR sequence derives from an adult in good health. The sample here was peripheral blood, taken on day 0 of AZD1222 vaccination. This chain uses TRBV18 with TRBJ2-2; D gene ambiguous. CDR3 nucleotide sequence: TGTGCCAGCTCACCAACCGGGGAGCTGTTTTTT. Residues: CASSPTGELFF.